The present entry profiles one T cell receptor (beta chain) with its context. The antigen it recognizes is unknown. Base qualities are not recorded, but no much larger clone differs from it by a single base. This sample was included in a study of cytomegalovirus exposure and HLA in healthy donors (dated by TCRdb to 2016 to 2017). With regard to the full study: An earlier analysis of some 500 of the donors reported 276 Gb of sequence data and around 110 million unique TCR beta sequences from some 180 million T cells. Genome-wide SNP genotypes for about 65% of the 666 donors were used in a later genetic analysis, which treated that subset as a discovery cohort. The study profiled the T cell repertoires of around 700 subjects by immunosequencing and related them to cytomegalovirus serostatus. HLA typing included class I and class II loci at four-digit resolution. Across around 400 genotyped donors of the cohort, an average of about 240,000 unique TCR beta nucleotide sequences per donor were sequenced, and around 20% of those sequences were non-productive. The study aimed to test whether cataloging public T cell receptors could reveal signatures of past pathogen exposure. Every repertoire in the discovery cohort had been generated on one and the same sequencing platform. Among the roughly 390 genotyped donors, approximately 77% belonged to the genetic ancestry cluster associated with self-reported Caucasian donors. Roughly five DR-DQ haplotypes were handled as single units for association and clustering, since linkage in the cohort was strong. Besides the first cohort of more than 650 subjects, a separate validation cohort made up of 120 different subjects was used. Rather than drawing on any new phenotypic data, the later analysis identified candidate immune exposures from TCR beta sequences and the way those sequences occurred across donors. Donor age, sex, ethnicity and CMV serostatus were compiled alongside the repertoire data. The number of donors typed differed by locus, with roughly 620-630 for A, B, C, DRB1 and DQB1, roughly 520 for DQA1, about 610 for DPA1, and some 450 for DPB1. The study combined high-throughput TCR immunosequencing, statistical association of individual TCRs with disease status, and machine learning to predict cytomegalovirus infection status. A later analysis re-analyzed previously published TCR beta repertoires from approximately 700 donors and added high-resolution HLA genotyping to study TCR occurrence patterns. To decide whether each TCR beta V gene segment behaved as functional or pseudogenic, an earlier analysis of over 500 of the donors relied on high-throughput TCR beta sequencing. An early release that covered about 600 HLA-typed donors contained about 300 gigabases of sequencing data and 65 million to 100 million unique TCR sequences. Points the paper makes about the study in general: The study gave a list of about 170 TCR beta chains associated with cytomegalovirus. A later genetic analysis associated a missense DCLRE1C variant with V-gene and J-gene trimming of TCR beta chains, and an independent cohort replicated the association. Immune exposure information for the cohort was limited to CMV serostatus. A cluster of highly shared sequence variants was judged likely to represent a technical artifact of the sequencing pipeline. In a later analysis, HLA-associated TCR beta chains were found to be more clonally expanded and to have lower generation probabilities than equally common non-associated chains. In an earlier analysis of 500 to 650 of the donors, most TCR beta V segments appeared in productive rearrangements about 87% or about 30% of the time, broadly matching IMGT annotations. Presence/absence analyses assumed roughly uniform sequencing depth across donors, an assumption that may not hold. The earlier analysis of some 540 of the donors excluded some 16 rarely observed V segments, including chromosome 9 orphons, because counts were too low. According to a later genetic analysis, donors in an Asian-associated ancestry cluster had fewer N-insertions in productive TCRs than the approximately 670-donor mean. In a later analysis, most CMV-associated TCR beta chains were found to appear HLA-restricted, with HLA associations seemingly driven largely by CMV exposure. The classifier was reported to diagnose cytomegalovirus status with high specificity and sensitivity in both the original cohort and the validation cohort. A later analysis found that TCR association rates varied across HLA loci, with DRB1 alleles showing the most associated TCRs and HLA-C alleles the fewest. A further reported finding was that TCR beta sequences accurately predicted the HLA-A and HLA-B alleles for most subjects in the first cohort. Because HLA typing was unavailable for some donors at each locus, only the typed subset was used in association tests. In vitro tests confirmed that a few of the cytomegalovirus-associated TCR beta chains recognize cytomegalovirus antigens. Strong co-occurrence of HLA alleles, especially DR and DQ, made assigning TCR associations to individual alleles difficult. The authors suggested that the approach could potentially be extended to other disease states and immunological phenotypes. Linkage disequilibrium might explain the correlated functional status among segregating V segments, but an unknown experimental factor could not be ruled out. In this cohort, only TCR beta chains were sequenced, and detectable features were limited by the absence of alpha or paired-chain data. A later analysis associated roughly 17,000 TCR beta sequences with specific HLA alleles at a false discovery rate of 0.05. According to a later analysis, parvovirus B19, influenza, CMV and Epstein-Barr virus appeared linked to several top co-occurrence clusters. While some public TCRs were present in many individuals, most TCR sequences turned up only very rarely across donors.

The receptor library was made with the immunoSEQ multiplex PCR assay. For the multiplex PCR, a mixture combining 60 forward primers for TCR Vbeta segments and 13 reverse primers for TCR Jbeta segments was used. A multiplex PCR assay on genomic DNA amplified the CDR3 region of rearranged TCR beta genes. On the Illumina HiSeq System, the amplified TCR beta libraries were sequenced as 87-base-pair reads. The authors processed their data as follows. Across the roughly 640 repertoires, a later analysis counted tens of millions of unique TCR beta chains, 9.5 million to 12 million of which were shared by at least two donors. Raw reads were error-corrected and collapsed into unique sequences with a nearest-neighbor algorithm that merged closely related sequences to remove PCR and sequencing errors. CDR3 sequences were aligned to IMGT reference sequences to assign V, D and J gene segments. For a sequence to be retained, at least a six-nucleotide match to both a V gene segment and a J gene segment was required. Rearrangements were called productive when the CDR3 lacked stop codons and stayed in frame with V and J; all others were non-productive. CDR3 was defined by IMGT convention, running from the second conserved V-encoded cysteine to the conserved J-encoded phenylalanine. The earlier analysis of 587 of the donors excluded any sequence lacking an unambiguous match to a single V gene segment. In an earlier analysis of 500 to 750 of the donors, V segments were called functional above 56.7% productive rearrangements and were called segregating when the between-donor standard deviation exceeded 5%. A statistical classification framework was developed to diagnose cytomegalovirus status using the catalog of TCR beta chain sequences. A later analysis assigned V and J genes by comparing TCR nucleotide sequences with IMGT/GENE-DB human TR gene sequences. In a later analysis, CDR3 sequences and most-parsimonious VDJ recombination scenarios were assigned using the TCRdist pipeline. In a later analysis, every TCR beta chain was defined by the combination of its CDR3 amino acid sequence and its V-gene family, and reads without a unique V-gene family were dropped. As a way to deal with suspected cross-contamination and a sequencing artifact, a later analysis dropped 592 nucleotide sequences that were highly shared and had low generation probability. For each public chain, a later analysis derived a clonal expansion index from normalized ranks of inferred template counts within each repertoire. Generation probabilities in a later analysis came from a VDJ recombination model fitted to out-of-frame rearrangements, and those results were checked against IGoR. In a later analysis, TCR-TCR, TCR-HLA and TCR-CMV co-occurrence was scored with hypergeometric tests, and a repertoire-size bias correction was applied to TCR pairs. To estimate false discovery rates, a later analysis permuted the HLA or CMV assignments 20 times. In a later analysis, co-occurring TCRs were grouped using DBSCAN, with TCRdist sequence similarity added in when clustering inside HLA-allele-positive subsets. For co-occurrence clustering, repertoires with fewer than 30,000 or more than 120,000 public chains were excluded, along with 4 to 6 repertoires with anomalous nucleotide sharing. Not all clones reach the TCRdb copy of this immuneACCESS table, which keeps in-frame sequences only. Checked studies attribute under half of the gap to unresolved V genes and leave the rest unexplained. V and J calls and clone size follow that table, whereas D and trimming were derived from the DNA. The sample table lists 95,000 to 150,000 clones, about 78% of them with a count of one. Approximately 8.2% of the sample goes to the ten largest clones.

The cohort consisted of fewer than 700 healthy bone marrow donors. At the time of sampling, all cohort members were nominally healthy, though unrecorded immune exposures were likely present. The donor was CMV seropositive and belonged to the group of more than 250 seropositive cohort members. Every donor gave a peripheral blood sample, and the peripheral blood mononuclear cells from that sample were used for TCR beta sequencing. Genomic DNA extraction from the blood cell samples was performed with the Qiagen DNeasy Blood Extraction Kit. This sequence originates from a woman between 40 and 55 years old in good health and CMV-seropositive. Sequences were obtained from PBMCs.

The CDR3 reads as follows: CASSAGLLQVTQETQYF. The nucleotide sequence is given as TGCGCCAGCAGCGCAGGGCTGCTTCAGGTAACCCAAGAGACCCAGTACTTC. The chain couples TRBV5-1 to TRBJ2-5; the D gene is perhaps TRBD1, on 5 matching bases. Looking up the germline V gene yields CDR1 SGHRS and CDR2 YFSETQ. At the junction V is shortened by 4 bases and J by 1 base, with 20 bases in between. Reading from cysteine to phenylalanine, the CDR3 counts 17 amino acids. CDR3 DNA only is kept here, 51 bases in frame from base 1.